The 21 T cell receptor beta chains listed next were all sequenced from one sample in a study of T cells in tuberculosis. After thawing and overnight rest, PBMC were stained with GMM-loaded CD1B tetramer, viability dye and anti-CD3 for sorting. The CD1B tetramers carried C32 glucose monomycolate purified from Rhodococcus equi. The protocol was immunoSEQ multiplex PCR, while the TCRdb copy is restricted to in-frame clones and leaves out a portion. This sample yields 55,000 to 70,000 clones, of which approximately 81% are seen a single time; over 10% belongs to the top ten. Sequenced material: CD1b-GMM tetramer-negative cells sorted from PBMCs. These receptors were obtained from an adult woman with latent tuberculosis.

This chain uses TRBV5-1 with TRBJ2-7, with 9 bases identical to TRBD2. This CDR3 comprises 14 residues. J was trimmed by 0 bases and V by 5 bases; bases with no gene match: 3. Germline V gene sequence: CDR1 SGHRS, CDR2 YFSETQ. The CDR3 is CASRGAGGSYEQYF. The CDR3 bases are TGCGCCAGCAGAGGAGCGGGGGGCTCCTACGAGCAGTACTTC.

CDR3 bases: TGTGCCTGGAGTGTAGGGACAGGGTCCCCCTACGAGCAGTACTTC. It encodes CAWSVGTGSPYEQYF. The gene calls are TRBV30 and TRBJ2-7, with TRBD1 identical over 9 bases. This CDR3 has 15 amino acids. The V gene end was trimmed by 0 bases and the J gene end by 2 bases; junction bases not matched to a gene: 5. The germline V gene has CDR1 GTSNPN and CDR2 SVGIG (reference sequence).

This clone was picked up a small number of times. The V and J genes are TRBV9 and TRBJ2-6; D unresolved. The CDR3 is 15 residues long. Deletions cut 0 bases from V and 0 bases from J, with 4 bases between. Germline lookup yields CDR1 SGDLS and CDR2 YYNGEE. The CDR3 loop is CASSVVLSGANVLTF. CDR3 bases: TGTGCCAGCAGCGTAGTTCTCTCTGGGGCCAACGTCCTGACTTTC.

About this clone: Other DNA variants within this sample encode the same CDR3. J is TRBJ1-2 and V is TRBV27; 8 nucleotides align to TRBD1. This CDR3 has 14 residues. Germline CDR1 MNHEY, CDR2 SMNVEV (reference sequence). V shed 4 bases, J shed 4 bases, and the junction held 5 bases outside the gene matches. The CDR3 protein is CASSSDRGRYGYTF. Here the CDR3 DNA reads TGTGCCAGCAGTTCAGACAGGGGCCGCTATGGCTACACCTTC.

The chain's CDR3 is CASSYLRGPGETQYF. DNA for the CDR3: TGTGCCAGCAGTTACCTTCGTGGCCCGGGAGAGACCCAGTACTTC. The chain carries TRBV6-5 and TRBJ2-5; D not certain. CDR1 and CDR2 (germline): MNHEY, SVGAGI. V was trimmed by 2 bases and J by 4 bases, leaving 14 bases between them. The CDR3 sequence is 15 residues long.

This clone was counted once. V and J are TRBV5-1 and TRBJ2-2; D is perhaps TRBD1 (5 bases). V was shortened by 0 bases and J by 3 bases, with 9 bases between the two germline ends. This CDR3 contains 15 residues. Germline assignment: CDR1 SGHRS and CDR2 YFSETQ. CDR3 bases: TGCGCCAGCAGCTTGGCAGGGTCGGACACCGGGGAGCTGTTTTTT. This gives the protein CASSLAGSDTGELFF.

The chain employs TRBV11-3 and TRBJ2-1, with a tentative D call TRBD2 (5 bases). Germline loops: CDR1 SGHNT, CDR2 YENEEA. Trimming removed 7 bases from V and 8 bases from J, with 15 bases in between. This CDR3 region has 13 residues. CDR3 in amino acids: CASTSLGRDEQFF. CDR3 nucleotide sequence: TGTGCCAGCACCTCACTAGGTCGAGATGAGCAGTTCTTC.

The genes are TRBV6-1 and TRBJ1-6; the D is unclear. V lost 7 bases, J lost 5 bases, and 9 bases lay in between. In germline, CDR1 is MNHNS, CDR2 SASEGT. This CDR3 is 13 amino acids long. The CDR3 reads CASTNSHNSPLHF. In DNA form, the CDR3 reads TGTGCCAGCACCAACAGCCATAATTCACCCCTCCACTTT.

The CDR3 here is CASRGQSSGANVLTF. CDR3 DNA sequence: TGTGCCAGCAGGGGACAGAGCTCTGGGGCCAACGTCCTGACTTTC. V and J are TRBV7-2 and TRBJ2-6; 7 bases fit TRBD1. This CDR3 comprises 15 residues. V was clipped by 6 bases and J by 0 bases; unmatched bases: 2. From germline, CDR1 is SGHTA and CDR2 FQGNSA.

This clone was counted only a few times. V and J are TRBV28 and TRBJ2-5; D is ambiguous. CDR1 MDHEN and CDR2 SYDVKM come from the germline V gene. V shed 3 bases and J shed 2 bases, with 13 bases lying between them. The CDR3 length is 15 residues. DNA of the CDR3: TGTGCCAGCAGTTTCCCGACTGGAACACAAGAGACCCAGTACTTC. Translating gives CASSFPTGTQETQYF.

This clone came up once. The rearrangement links TRBV5-1 to TRBJ2-1; 8 nucleotides line up with TRBD2. The CDR3 contains 16 residues. Germline assignment: CDR1 SGHRS and CDR2 YFSETQ. V was pared by 1 base and J by 9 bases, with 12 bases of the junction left unmatched. The CDR3 loop reads CASSLLERGNLGEQFF. The CDR3 bases are TGCGCCAGCAGCTTGTTGGAGCGGGGGAACCTCGGTGAGCAGTTCTTC.

J is TRBJ2-7 and V is TRBV10-3; D not resolved. V gave up 2 bases and J gave up 5 bases, with 13 bases separating them. The germline V gene has CDR1 ENHRY and CDR2 SYGVKD. CDR3 length equals 14 residues. CDR3 coding DNA: TGTGCCATCAGTGAGGTTCTCGCAGCGAACGAGCAGTACTTC. It specifies CAISEVLAANEQYF.

This chain connects TRBV18 to TRBJ2-3; 8 bases are shared with TRBD2. With V trimmed by 4 bases and J by 0 bases, 21 bases remained unmatched. The CDR3 spans 21 residues. Germline CDR1 reads KGHSH; CDR2 reads LQKENI. The CDR3 loop is CASSLRPSAGEHSGSTDTQYF. The CDR3 region has the DNA TGTGCCAGCTCACTTCGGCCCTCAGCGGGAGAGCATTCGGGGAGCACAGATACGCAGTATTTT.

This chain links TRBV19 with TRBJ2-2, with 8 bases matching TRBD2. J gave up 1 base and V 5 bases, and 6 bases lay outside the gene matches. This CDR3 region has 16 residues. Germline V gene data show CDR1 as LNHDA and CDR2 as SQIVND (reference sequence). The CDR3 sequence is CASSAAGGLNTGELFF. CDR3 nucleotide sequence: TGTGCCAGTAGTGCCGCGGGGGGACTGAACACCGGGGAGCTGTTTTTT.

The chain joins TRBV11-2 to TRBJ1-2, with a tentative D call TRBD1 (6 bases). This CDR3 has 19 residues. CDR1 SGHAT and CDR2 FQNNGV come from the germline V gene. V lost 5 bases and J 1 base, leaving 26 bases between the germline ends. CDR3 protein: CASSGRDTSRRALNYGYTF. DNA for the CDR3: TGTGCCAGCAGCGGACGGGACACCTCGCGAAGGGCCCTTAACTATGGCTACACCTTC.

The chain links TRBV10-2 to TRBJ2-7, with 11 bases matching TRBD2. Germline-derived CDR1 and CDR2 are WSHSY and SAAADI. The CDR3 runs to 14 residues. Germline trimming cut 8 bases from V and 5 bases from J; bases unmatched to any gene: 8. CDR3 sequence (DNA): TGCGCCAGCGCGACTCATAGCGGGAGGGACGAGCAGTACTTC. Protein product: CASATHSGRDEQYF.

The chain carries TRBV6-1 and TRBJ1-5; D ambiguous. The germline gives CDR1 MNHNS, CDR2 SASEGT. Trimming left V 3 bases short and J 4 bases short, with 7 bases between. This CDR3 has 13 amino acids. Written as DNA, the CDR3 is TGTGCCAGCAGTGAGCAGGCTAATCAGCCCCAGCATTTT. Its protein is CASSEQANQPQHF.

In the case of this clone: Other DNA sequences in this specimen translate into the identical CDR3. The chain couples TRBV5-1 to TRBJ2-1; the D gene is possibly TRBD2 (7 bases). The CDR3 totals 15 residues. Germline values: CDR1 SGHRS, CDR2 YFSETQ. Deletions cut 0 bases from V and 6 bases from J, with 13 bases between. The chain's CDR3 is CASSLVGGGRNEQFF. The CDR3 coding sequence is TGCGCCAGCAGCTTGGTAGGGGGAGGGCGCAATGAGCAGTTCTTC.

The chain has TRBV4-3 and TRBJ1-4, with D hard to call. The CDR3 sequence is 14 residues long. V shed 4 bases and J shed 1 base, with 7 bases lying between them. CDR1 and CDR2 (germline): LGHNA, YSLEER. The CDR3 spells CASSPVRTNEKLFF. The CDR3 DNA sequence: TGCGCCAGCAGCCCCGTGAGAACTAATGAAAAACTGTTTTTT.

The chain employs TRBV9 and TRBJ2-1; maybe TRBD2 (5 bases). This CDR3 has 19 residues. The V end lost 0 bases, the J end lost 0 bases, and 19 bases lay between the germline ends. Germline V gene data show CDR1 as SGDLS and CDR2 as YYNGEE. The CDR3: CASSVGGGRAQSSYNEQFF. CDR3 DNA: TGTGCCAGCAGCGTAGGAGGTGGGAGAGCCCAGAGCTCCTACAATGAGCAGTTCTTC.

This clone was seen just once. CDR3 DNA sequence: TGTGCCAGCAGCCGGGCGGGGGGGCTAGCCAAAAACATTCAGTACTTC. Encoded protein: CASSRAGGLAKNIQYF. V usage is TRBV5-4 and J usage is TRBJ2-4; 9 bases line up with TRBD2. V lost 4 bases, J lost 0 bases, and 5 bases stayed unmatched. The CDR3 extends over 16 amino acids. Germline V gene data show CDR1 as SGHNT and CDR2 as YYREEE (reference sequence).